Sequencing of this TCR beta chain was carried out in a study of blood T cell repertoires in COVID-19. In the study overall: The samples span acute and convalescent COVID-19 from the United States, Italy and Spain. The analysed material was cDNA or gDNA that came from T cells, B-cell-depleted T cells, or PBMCs.

CDR3 length equals 15 residues. The germline V and J ends were trimmed by 6 bases and 0 bases, with 12 bases remaining between them. The germline V gene encodes CDR1 SNHLY and CDR2 FYNNEI. Under the authors' procedure: Amplified reference gene primers provided the basis for estimating nucleated cell counts. The method was immunoSEQ multiplex PCR; TCRdb's version includes in-frame clones alone and lacks a portion of them. V, J and clone size were drawn from that table, and D and trimming were deduced from the DNA. Here the sample spans some 150,000 clones, more than 65% being singletons. This sequence originates from a woman aged 45-65 years in a cohort sampled during active or convalescent COVID-19. The sequenced sample consisted of peripheral blood. This chain joins TRBV2 and TRBJ2-1; D may be TRBD2 (5 bases). This CDR3 reads CASRPTGGSYNEQFF. The DNA of the CDR3 is TGTGCCAGCAGGCCGACCGGAGGCTCCTACAATGAGCAGTTCTTC.